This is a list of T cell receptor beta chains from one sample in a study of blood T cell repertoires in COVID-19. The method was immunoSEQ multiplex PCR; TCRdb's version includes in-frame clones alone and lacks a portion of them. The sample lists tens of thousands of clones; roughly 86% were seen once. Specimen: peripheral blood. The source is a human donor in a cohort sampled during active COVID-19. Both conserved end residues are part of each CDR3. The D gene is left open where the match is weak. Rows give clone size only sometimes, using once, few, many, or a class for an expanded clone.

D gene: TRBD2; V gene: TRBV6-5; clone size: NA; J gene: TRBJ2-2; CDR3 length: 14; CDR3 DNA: TGTGCCAGCACCCTAATAGCGGGGTCCGGGGAGCTGTTTTTT; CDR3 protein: CASTLIAGSGELFF
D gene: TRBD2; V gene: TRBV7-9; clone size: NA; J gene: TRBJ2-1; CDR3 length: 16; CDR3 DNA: TGTGCCAGCAGGCTCAGACTAGCGGGGGGCGGCAATGAGCAGTTCTTC; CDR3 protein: CASRLRLAGGGNEQFF
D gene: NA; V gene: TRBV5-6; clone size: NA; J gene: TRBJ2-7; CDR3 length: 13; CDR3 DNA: TGTGCCAGCAGCTCGGACTTCACCTACGAGCAGTACTTC; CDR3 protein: CASSSDFTYEQYF
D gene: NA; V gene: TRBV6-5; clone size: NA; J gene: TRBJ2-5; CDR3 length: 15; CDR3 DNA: TGTGCCAGCAGTTTTCTTTCGTCTAGCCAAGAGACCCAGTACTTC; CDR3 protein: CASSFLSSSQETQYF
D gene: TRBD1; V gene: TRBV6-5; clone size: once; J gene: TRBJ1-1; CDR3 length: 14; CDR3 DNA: TGTGCCATCTCGGACAGGGGGCCGTACACTGAAGCTTTCTTT; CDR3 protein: CAISDRGPYTEAFF
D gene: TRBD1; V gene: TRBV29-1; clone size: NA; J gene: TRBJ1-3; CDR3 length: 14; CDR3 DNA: TGCAGCGTTACACAGGGGAGCTCTGGAAACACCATATATTTT; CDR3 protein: CSVTQGSSGNTIYF
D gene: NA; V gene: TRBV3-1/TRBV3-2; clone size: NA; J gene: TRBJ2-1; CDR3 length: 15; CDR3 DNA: TGTGCCAGCAGCCACCCCGATGGTTTCGGGAATGAGCAGTTCTTC; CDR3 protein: CASSHPDGFGNEQFF
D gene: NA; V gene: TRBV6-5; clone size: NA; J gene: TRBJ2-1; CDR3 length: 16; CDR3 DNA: TGTGCCAGCAGTTACTATGCGGGCGCCGTCTACAATGAGCAGTTCTTC; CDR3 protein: CASSYYAGAVYNEQFF
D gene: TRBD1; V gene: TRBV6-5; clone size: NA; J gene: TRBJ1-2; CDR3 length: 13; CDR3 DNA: TGTGCCAGCAGGACAGGGGTCGGCTATGGCTACACCTTC; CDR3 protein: CASRTGVGYGYTF
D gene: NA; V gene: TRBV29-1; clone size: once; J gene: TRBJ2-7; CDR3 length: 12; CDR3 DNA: TGCAGCGTTGTAGGAGGAACCTACGAGCAGTACTTC; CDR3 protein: CSVVGGTYEQYF
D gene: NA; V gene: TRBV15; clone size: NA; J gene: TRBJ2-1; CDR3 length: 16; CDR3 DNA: TGTGCCACCAGCAGAGTGCGGGACCAGTCCTACAATGAGCAGTTCTTC; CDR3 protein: CATSRVRDQSYNEQFF
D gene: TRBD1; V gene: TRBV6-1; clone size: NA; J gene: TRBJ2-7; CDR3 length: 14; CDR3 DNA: TGTGCCAGCAGTGAACAAGGGGGCCAGGACAAGCAGTACTTC; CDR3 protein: CASSEQGGQDKQYF
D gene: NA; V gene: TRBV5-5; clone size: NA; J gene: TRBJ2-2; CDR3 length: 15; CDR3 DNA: TGTGCCAGCAGCTTGGGTGGCTTTTATACCGGGGAGCTGTTTTTT; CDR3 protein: CASSLGGFYTGELFF
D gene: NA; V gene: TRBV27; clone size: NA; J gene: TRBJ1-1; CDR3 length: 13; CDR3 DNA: TGTGCCAGCAGTTTCAGAGGGAACACTGAAGCTTTCTTT; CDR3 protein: CASSFRGNTEAFF
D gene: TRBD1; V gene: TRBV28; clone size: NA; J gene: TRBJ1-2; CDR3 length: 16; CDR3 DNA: TGTGCCAGCACCACCCCGCAGGGGGGAGCTAACTATGGCTACACCTTC; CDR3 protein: CASTTPQGGANYGYTF
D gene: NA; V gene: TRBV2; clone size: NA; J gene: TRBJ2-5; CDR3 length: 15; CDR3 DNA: TGTGCCAGCAGTGAAGAGAGAATAGTCCAAGAGACCCAGTACTTC; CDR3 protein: CASSEERIVQETQYF
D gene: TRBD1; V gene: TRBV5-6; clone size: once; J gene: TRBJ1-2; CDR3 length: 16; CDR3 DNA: TGTGCCAGCAGCTGGAGGAACCGTGGGACAGTCGATGGCTACACCTTC; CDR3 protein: CASSWRNRGTVDGYTF
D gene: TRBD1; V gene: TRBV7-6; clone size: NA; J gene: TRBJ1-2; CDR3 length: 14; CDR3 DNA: TGTGCCAGCAGCCCGGGACAGAAAAACTATGGCTACACCTTC; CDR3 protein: CASSPGQKNYGYTF
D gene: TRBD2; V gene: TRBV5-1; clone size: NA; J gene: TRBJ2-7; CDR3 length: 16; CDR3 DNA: TGCGCCAGCAGCTTGGCGGGGGGTGGTTATAGCGGCGAGCAGTACTTC; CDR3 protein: CASSLAGGGYSGEQYF
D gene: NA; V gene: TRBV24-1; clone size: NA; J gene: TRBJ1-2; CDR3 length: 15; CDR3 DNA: TGTGCCACCAGTGATTTTGCAGGTACTAACTATGGCTACACCTTC; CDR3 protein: CATSDFAGTNYGYTF
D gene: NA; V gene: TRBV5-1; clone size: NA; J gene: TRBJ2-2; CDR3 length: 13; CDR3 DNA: TGCGCCAGCAGCTTGGGCCCGGCCGGGGAGCTGTTTTTT; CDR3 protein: CASSLGPAGELFF
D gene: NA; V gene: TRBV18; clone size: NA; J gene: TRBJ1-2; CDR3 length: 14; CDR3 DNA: TGTGCCAGCTCACCAGGTGCAGGGGTCTATGGCTACACCTTC; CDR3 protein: CASSPGAGVYGYTF
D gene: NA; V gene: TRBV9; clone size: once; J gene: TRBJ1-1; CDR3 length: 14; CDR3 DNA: TGTGCCAGCAGCGTAGGTGAGGGAAACACTGAAGCTTTCTTT; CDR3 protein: CASSVGEGNTEAFF
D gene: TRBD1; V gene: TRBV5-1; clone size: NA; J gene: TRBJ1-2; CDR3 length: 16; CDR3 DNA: TGCGCCAGCGCAACCACGGGGACAGATTTGTTCTATGGCTACACCTTC; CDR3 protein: CASATTGTDLFYGYTF
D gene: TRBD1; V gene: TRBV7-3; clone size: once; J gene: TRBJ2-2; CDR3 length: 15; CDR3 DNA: TGTGCCAGCAGCTTCCGGGACAGGGGGCACCGGGGAGCTGTTTTT; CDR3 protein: CASSFRDRGHRGAVF
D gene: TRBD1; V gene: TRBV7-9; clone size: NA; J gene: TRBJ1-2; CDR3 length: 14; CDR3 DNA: TGTGCCAGCAGCTTAGGACAGGGGCCTGGAGGCTACACCTTC; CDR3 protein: CASSLGQGPGGYTF
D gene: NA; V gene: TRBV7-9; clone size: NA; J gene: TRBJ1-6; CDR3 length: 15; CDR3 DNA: TGTGCCAGCAGCTCTCAGGGGATAAGAAATTCACCCCTCCACTTT; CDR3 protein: CASSSQGIRNSPLHF
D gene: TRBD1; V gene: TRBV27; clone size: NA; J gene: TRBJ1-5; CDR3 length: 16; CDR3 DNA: TGTGCCAGCAGTTTATTATGGGACAGCCGGGAGCAGCCCCAGCATTTT; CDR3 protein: CASSLLWDSREQPQHF
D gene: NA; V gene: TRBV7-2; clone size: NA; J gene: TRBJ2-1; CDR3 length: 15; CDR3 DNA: TGTGCCAGCAGCCAACAGGGTACTAGTTCGGATGAGCAGTTCTTC; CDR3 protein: CASSQQGTSSDEQFF
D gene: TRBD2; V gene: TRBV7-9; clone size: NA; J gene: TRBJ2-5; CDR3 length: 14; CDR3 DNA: TGTGCCAGCAGCGACCCTCTAGCGGAAGAGACCCAGTACTTC; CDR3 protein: CASSDPLAEETQYF
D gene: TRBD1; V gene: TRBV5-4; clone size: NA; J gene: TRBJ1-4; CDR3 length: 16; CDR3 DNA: TGTGCCAGCAGCTTAGACAGGGAGGCAACTAATGAAAAACTGTTTTTT; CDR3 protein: CASSLDREATNEKLFF
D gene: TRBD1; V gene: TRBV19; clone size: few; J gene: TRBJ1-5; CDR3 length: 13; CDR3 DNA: TGTGCCAGTAGGGACAGGGGCAATCAGCCCCAGCATTTT; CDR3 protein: CASRDRGNQPQHF
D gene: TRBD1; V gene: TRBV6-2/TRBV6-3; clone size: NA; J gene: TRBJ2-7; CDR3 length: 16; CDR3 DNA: TGTGCCAGCAGTTACTCGGTGGACAGGGGCGTCGACGAGCAGTACTTC; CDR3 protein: CASSYSVDRGVDEQYF
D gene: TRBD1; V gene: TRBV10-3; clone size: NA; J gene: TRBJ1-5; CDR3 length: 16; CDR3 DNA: TGTGCCATCAGTGAGTCGGCAGGGGGTAGCAATCAGCCCCAGCATTTT; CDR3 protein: CAISESAGGSNQPQHF
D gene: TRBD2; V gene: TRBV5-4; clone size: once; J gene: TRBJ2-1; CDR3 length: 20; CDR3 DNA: TGTGCCAGCAGCGGGGAACTAGCGGTTCATGGCTCCGCTTCCTACAATGAGCAGTTCTTC; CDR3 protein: CASSGELAVHGSASYNEQFF
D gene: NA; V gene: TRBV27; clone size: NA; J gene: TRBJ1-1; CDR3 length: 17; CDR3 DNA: TGTGCCAGCAGTTTATCTAGGGACTTTCCGGGACACACTGAAGCTTTCTTT; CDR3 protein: CASSLSRDFPGHTEAFF
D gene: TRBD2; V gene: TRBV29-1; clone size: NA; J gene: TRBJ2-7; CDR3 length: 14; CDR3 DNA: TGCAGCGTTGCGTCCGAGCGGGAGGCTAAGGAGCAGTACTTC; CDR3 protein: CSVASEREAKEQYF
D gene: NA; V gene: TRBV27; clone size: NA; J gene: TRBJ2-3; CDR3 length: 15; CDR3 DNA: TGTGCCAGCAGTTTATTGGTCCAGGGGTTAGATACGCAGTATTTT; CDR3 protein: CASSLLVQGLDTQYF
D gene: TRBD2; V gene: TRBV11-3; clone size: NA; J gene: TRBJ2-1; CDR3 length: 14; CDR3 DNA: TGTGCCAGCAGCTTACTGGGACTAGGAAACGAGCAGTTCTTC; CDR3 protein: CASSLLGLGNEQFF
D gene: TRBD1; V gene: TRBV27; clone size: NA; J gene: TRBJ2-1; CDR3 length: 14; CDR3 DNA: TGTGCCAGCAGTGGACAGGGGGGCTACAATGAGCAGTTCTTC; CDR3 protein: CASSGQGGYNEQFF
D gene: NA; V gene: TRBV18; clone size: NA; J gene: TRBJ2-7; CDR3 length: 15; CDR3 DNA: TGTGCCAGCTCACTCGTAAGGACAGTCTCCTACGAGCAGTACTTC; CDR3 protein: CASSLVRTVSYEQYF
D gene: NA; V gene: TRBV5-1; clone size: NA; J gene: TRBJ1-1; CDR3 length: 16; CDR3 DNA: TGCGCCAGCAGCGTTGGGAGGGGGACGGGGTACACTGAAGCTTTCTTT; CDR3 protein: CASSVGRGTGYTEAFF
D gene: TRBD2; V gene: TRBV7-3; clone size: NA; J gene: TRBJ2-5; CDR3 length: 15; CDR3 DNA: TGTGCCAGTTCGCCTTCCGGGAGGGTGCATGAGACCCAGTACTTC; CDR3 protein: CASSPSGRVHETQYF
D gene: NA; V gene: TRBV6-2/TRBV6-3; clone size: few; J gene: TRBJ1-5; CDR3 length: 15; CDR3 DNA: TGTGCCAGCAGTTACAGAGGGTTTGGCAATCAGCCCCAGCATTTT; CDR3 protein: CASSYRGFGNQPQHF
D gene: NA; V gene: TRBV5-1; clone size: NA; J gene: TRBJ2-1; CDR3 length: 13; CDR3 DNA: TGCGCCAGCAGGGGAGACGGCTACAATGAGCAGTTCTTC; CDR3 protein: CASRGDGYNEQFF
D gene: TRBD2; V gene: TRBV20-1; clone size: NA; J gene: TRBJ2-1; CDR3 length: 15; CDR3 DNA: TGCAGTGCTAGTATTCCGCCCGGACTAGGCAATGAGCAGTTCTTC; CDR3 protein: CSASIPPGLGNEQFF
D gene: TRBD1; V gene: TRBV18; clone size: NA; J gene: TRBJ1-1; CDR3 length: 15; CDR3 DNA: TGTGCCAGCTCACCCACGAACAGGGGTATCACTGAAGCTTTCTTT; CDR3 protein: CASSPTNRGITEAFF
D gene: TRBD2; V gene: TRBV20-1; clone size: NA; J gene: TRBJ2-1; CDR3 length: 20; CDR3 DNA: TGCAGTGCTAGTTGTAAGTCAACAGGGCGAAGGGGACTAGCCTACAATGAGCAGTTCTTC; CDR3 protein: CSASCKSTGRRGLAYNEQFF
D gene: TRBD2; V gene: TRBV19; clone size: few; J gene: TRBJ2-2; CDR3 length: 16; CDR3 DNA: TGTGCCAGTAGTATAGGACTAGCGGTGAACACCGGGGAGCTGTTTTTT; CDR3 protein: CASSIGLAVNTGELFF
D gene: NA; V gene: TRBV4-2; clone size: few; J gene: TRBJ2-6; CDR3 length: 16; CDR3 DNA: TGTGCCAGCAGCCAAGATGAGGGAACTGGGGCCAACGTCCTGACTTTC; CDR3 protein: CASSQDEGTGANVLTF
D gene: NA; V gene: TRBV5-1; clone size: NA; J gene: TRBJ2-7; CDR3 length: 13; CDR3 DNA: TGCGCCAGCAGCATACTTGCCTCCTACGAGCAGTACTTC; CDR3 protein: CASSILASYEQYF
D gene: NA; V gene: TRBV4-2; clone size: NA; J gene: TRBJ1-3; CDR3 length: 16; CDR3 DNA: TGTGCCAGCAGCCAAAGACAGTTCAGCTCTGGAAACACCATATATTTT; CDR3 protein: CASSQRQFSSGNTIYF
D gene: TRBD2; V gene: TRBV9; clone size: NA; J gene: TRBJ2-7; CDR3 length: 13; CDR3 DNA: TGTGCCAGCAGCGGGACTAGCGGAGGGGAGCAGTACTTC; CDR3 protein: CASSGTSGGEQYF
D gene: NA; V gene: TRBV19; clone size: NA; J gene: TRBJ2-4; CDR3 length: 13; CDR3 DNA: TGTGCCAGTGTAGGAGTAGCCAAAAACATTCAGTACTTC; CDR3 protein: CASVGVAKNIQYF
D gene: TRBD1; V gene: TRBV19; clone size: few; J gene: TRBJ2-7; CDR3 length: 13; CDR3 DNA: TGTGCCAGTAGTACGACAGGGAACTACGAGCAGTACTTC; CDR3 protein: CASSTTGNYEQYF
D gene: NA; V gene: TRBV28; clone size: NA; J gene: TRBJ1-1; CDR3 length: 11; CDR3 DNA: TGTGGGGCCCGGTGGAACACTGAAGCTTTCTTT; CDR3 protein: CGARWNTEAFF
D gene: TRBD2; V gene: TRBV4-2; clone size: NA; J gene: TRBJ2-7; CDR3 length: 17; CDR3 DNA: TGTGCCAGCAGCCAAGGGCTAGCGGGAGAAAGTTCCTACGAGCAGTACTTC; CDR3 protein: CASSQGLAGESSYEQYF
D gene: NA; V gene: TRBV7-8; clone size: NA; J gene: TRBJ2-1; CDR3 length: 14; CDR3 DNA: TGTGCCAGCAGGCGCGGGACAGTATACAATGAGCAGTTCTTC; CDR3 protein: CASRRGTVYNEQFF
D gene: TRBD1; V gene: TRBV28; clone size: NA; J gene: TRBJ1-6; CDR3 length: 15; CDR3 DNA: TGTGCCAGCAGTCGGACAGGGGGCTATAATTCACCCCTCCACTTT; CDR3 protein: CASSRTGGYNSPLHF